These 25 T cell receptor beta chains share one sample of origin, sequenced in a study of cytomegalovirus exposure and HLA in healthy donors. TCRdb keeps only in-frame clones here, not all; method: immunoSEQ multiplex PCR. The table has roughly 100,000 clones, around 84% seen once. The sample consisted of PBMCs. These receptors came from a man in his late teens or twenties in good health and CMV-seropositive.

In DNA form, the CDR3 reads TGTGCCAGCAGTTTTAAGACCGTACCTGGGACAGATAGCAATCAGCCCCAGCATTTT. Its protein product is CASSFKTVPGTDSNQPQHF. The V call is TRBV28, the J call TRBJ1-5; 7 bases line up with TRBD1. Germline V CDR1 and CDR2: MDHEN, SYDVKM. This CDR3 comprises 19 residues. The V segment lost 3 bases and the J segment 0 bases; nucleotides outside the gene matches: 14.

In DNA form, the CDR3 reads TGTGCCAGCAGTCCCCTCGTCCCGGGACAGGGGCAAGGCGAAAAACTGTTTTTT. Its translation is CASSPLVPGQGQGEKLFF. V and J are TRBV27 and TRBJ1-4, with 10 bases fitting TRBD1. CDR1 is MNHEY, CDR2 SMNVEV, per germline (reference sequence). J lost 8 bases, V lost 5 bases, and 17 bases had no gene match. This CDR3 contains 18 residues.

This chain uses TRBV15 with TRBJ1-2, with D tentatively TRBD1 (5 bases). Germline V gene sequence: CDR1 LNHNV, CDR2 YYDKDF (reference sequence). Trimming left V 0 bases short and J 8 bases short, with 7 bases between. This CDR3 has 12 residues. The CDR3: CATSRDWGGYTF. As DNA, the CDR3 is TGTGCCACCAGCAGAGATTGGGGCGGCTACACCTTC.

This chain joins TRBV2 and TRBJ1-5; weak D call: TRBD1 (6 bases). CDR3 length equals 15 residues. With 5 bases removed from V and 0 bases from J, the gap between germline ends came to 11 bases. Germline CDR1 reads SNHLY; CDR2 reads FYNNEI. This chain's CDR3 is CASSRQAYSNQPQHF. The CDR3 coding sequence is TGTGCCAGCAGTCGACAGGCGTATAGCAATCAGCCCCAGCATTTT. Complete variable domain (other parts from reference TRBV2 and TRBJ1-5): EPEVTQTPSHQVTQMGQEVILRCVPISNHLYFYWYRQILGQKVEFLVSFYNNEISEKSEIFDDQFSVERPDGSNFTLKIRSTKLEDSAMYFCASSRQAYSNQPQHFGDGTRLSIL.

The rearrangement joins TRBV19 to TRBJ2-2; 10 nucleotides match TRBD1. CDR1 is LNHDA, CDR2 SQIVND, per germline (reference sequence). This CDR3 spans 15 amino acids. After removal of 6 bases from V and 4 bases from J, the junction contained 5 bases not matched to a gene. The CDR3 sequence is CASRRDRGFTGELFF. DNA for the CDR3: TGTGCCAGTAGGAGGGACAGGGGTTTCACCGGGGAGCTGTTTTTT.

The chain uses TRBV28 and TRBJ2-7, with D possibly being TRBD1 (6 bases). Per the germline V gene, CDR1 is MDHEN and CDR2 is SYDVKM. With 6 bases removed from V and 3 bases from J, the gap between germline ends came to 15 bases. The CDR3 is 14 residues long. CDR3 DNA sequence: TGTGCCAGCAGGTCCGGGACACCTATCTACGAGCAGTACTTC. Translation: CASRSGTPIYEQYF. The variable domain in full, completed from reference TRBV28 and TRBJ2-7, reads DVKVTQSSRYLVKRTGEKVFLECVQDMDHENMFWYRQDPGLGLRLIYFSYDVKMKEKGDIPEGYSVSREKKERFSLILESASTNQTSMYLCASRSGTPIYEQYFGPGTRLTVT.

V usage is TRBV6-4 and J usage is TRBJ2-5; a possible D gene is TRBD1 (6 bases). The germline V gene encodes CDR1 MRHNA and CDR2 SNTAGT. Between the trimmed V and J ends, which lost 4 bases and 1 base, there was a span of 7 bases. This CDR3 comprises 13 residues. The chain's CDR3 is CASSGTVQETQYF. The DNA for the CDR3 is TGTGCCAGCAGTGGGACAGTCCAAGAGACCCAGTACTTC.

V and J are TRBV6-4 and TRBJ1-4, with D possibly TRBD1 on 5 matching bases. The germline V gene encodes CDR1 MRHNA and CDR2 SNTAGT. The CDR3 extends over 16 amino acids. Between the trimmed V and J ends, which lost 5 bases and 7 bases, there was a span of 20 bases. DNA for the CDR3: TGTGCCAGCAGTAAAGTGGCGGGGCTGGGAAGTGAAAAACTGTTTTTT. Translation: CASSKVAGLGSEKLFF.

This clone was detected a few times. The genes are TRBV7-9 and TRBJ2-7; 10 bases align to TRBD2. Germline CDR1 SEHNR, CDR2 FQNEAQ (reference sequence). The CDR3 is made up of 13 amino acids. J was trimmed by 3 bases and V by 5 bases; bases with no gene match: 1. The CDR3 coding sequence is TGTGCCAGCAGCCGGACTAGCGGCTACGAGCAGTACGTC. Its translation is CASSRTSGYEQYV.

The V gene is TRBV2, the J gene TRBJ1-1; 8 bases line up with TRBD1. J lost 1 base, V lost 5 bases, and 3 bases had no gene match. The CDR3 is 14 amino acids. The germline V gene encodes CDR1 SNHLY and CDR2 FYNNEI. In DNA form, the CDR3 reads TGTGCCAGCAGTCAGGGGGCCCCGAACACTGAAGCTTTCTTT. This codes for CASSQGAPNTEAFF.

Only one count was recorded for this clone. The CDR3 sequence: CASSLGVRSAGELFF. For the CDR3, the DNA is TGCGCCAGCAGCTTGGGGGTACGAAGCGCCGGGGAGCTGTTTTTT. The chain carries TRBV5-1 and TRBJ2-2; D gene unclear. V was shortened by 0 bases and J by 6 bases, with 12 bases between the two germline ends. The germline CDR1 and CDR2 sequences are SGHRS and YFSETQ. CDR3 size: 15 residues.

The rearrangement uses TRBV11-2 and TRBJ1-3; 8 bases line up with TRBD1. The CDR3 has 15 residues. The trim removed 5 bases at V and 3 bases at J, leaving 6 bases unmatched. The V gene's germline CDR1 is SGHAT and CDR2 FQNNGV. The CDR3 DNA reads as TGTGCCAGCAGCAGGACAGGGAGTCTTGGAAACACCATATATTTT. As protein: CASSRTGSLGNTIYF. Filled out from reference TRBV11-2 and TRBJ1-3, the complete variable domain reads EAGVAQSPRYKIIEKRQSVAFWCNPISGHATLYWYQQILGQGPKLLIQFQNNGVVDDSQLPKDRFSAERLKGVDSTLKIQPAKLEDSAVYLCASSRTGSLGNTIYFGEGSWLTVV.

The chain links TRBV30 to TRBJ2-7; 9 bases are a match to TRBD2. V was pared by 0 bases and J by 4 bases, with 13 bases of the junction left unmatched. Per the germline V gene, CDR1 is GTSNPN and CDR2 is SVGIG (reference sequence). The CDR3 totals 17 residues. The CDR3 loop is CAWSVKVVAGGRYEQYV. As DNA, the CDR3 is TGTGCCTGGAGTGTAAAAGTTGTCGCGGGAGGGCGGTACGAGCAGTACGTC.

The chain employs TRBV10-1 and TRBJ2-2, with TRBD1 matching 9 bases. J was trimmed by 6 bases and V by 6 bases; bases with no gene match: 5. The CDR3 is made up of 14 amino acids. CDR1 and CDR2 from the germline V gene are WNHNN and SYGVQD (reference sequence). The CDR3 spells CASSRDRAAGELFF. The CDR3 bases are TGCGCCAGCAGCCGGGACAGGGCCGCCGGGGAGCTGTTTTTT.

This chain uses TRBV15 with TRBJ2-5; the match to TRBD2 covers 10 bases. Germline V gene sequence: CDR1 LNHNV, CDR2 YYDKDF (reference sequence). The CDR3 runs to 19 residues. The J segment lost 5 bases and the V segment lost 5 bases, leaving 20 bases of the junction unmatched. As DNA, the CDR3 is TGTGCCACCAGCCCCCGGGGTAGCGGGAGGAATTTAGAATATGAGACCCAGTACTTC. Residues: CATSPRGSGRNLEYETQYF.

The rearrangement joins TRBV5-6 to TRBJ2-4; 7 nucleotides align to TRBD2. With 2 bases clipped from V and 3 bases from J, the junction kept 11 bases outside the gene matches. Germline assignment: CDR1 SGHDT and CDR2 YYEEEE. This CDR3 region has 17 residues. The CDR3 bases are TGTGCCAGCAGCTTCACTACTACTACTAGCGACAAAAACATTCAGTACTTC. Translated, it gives CASSFTTTTSDKNIQYF.

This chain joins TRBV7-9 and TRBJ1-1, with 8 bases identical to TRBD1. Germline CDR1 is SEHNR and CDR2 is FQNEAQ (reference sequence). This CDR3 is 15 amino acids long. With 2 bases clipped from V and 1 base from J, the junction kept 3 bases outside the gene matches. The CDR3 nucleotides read TGTGCCAGCAGCTTAATAGGGACAGGGAACACTGAAGCTTTCTTT. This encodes CASSLIGTGNTEAFF. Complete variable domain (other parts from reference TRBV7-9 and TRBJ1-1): DTGVSQNPRHKITKRGQNVTFRCDPISEHNRLYWYRQTLGQGPEFLTYFQNEAQLEKSRLLSDRFSAERPKGSFSTLEIQRTEQGDSAMYLCASSLIGTGNTEAFFGQGTRLTVV.

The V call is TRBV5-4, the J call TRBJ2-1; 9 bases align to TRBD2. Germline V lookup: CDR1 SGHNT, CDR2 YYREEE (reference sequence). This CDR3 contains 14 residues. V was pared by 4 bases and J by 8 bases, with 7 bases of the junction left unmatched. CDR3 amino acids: CASSRPSGEYEQFF. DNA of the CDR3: TGTGCCAGCAGCCGCCCTAGCGGGGAATATGAGCAGTTCTTC.

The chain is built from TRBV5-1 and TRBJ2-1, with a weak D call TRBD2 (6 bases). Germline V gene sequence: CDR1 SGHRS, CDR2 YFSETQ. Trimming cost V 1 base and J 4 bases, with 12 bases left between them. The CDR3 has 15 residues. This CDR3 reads CASSLTGEGYNEQFF. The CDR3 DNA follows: TGCGCCAGCAGCTTGACGGGAGAGGGTTACAATGAGCAGTTCTTC.

CDR3 amino acids: CASSLLQGSTDTQYF. The CDR3 DNA is TGTGCCAGCAGTTTATTACAGGGTAGCACAGATACGCAGTATTTT. V and J are TRBV28 and TRBJ2-3; tentatively, D is TRBD1 (6 bases). The germline V and J ends were trimmed by 1 base and 0 bases, with 8 bases remaining between them. The germline V gene encodes CDR1 MDHEN and CDR2 SYDVKM. The CDR3 extends over 15 amino acids.

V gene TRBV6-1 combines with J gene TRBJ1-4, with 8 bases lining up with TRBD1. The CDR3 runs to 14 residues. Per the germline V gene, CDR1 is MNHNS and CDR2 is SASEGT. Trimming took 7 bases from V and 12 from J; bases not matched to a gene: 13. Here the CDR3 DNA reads TGTGCCAGCACCCGGGACAGGATTAATGAGGAACTGTTTTTT. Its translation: CASTRDRINEELFF.

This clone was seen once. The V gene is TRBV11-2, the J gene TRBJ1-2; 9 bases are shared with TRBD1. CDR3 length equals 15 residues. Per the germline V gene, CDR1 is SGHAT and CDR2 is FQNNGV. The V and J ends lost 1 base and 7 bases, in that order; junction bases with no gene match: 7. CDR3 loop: CASSLGLGQGGGYTF. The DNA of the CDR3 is TGTGCCAGCAGCTTAGGGTTGGGACAGGGAGGTGGCTACACCTTC.

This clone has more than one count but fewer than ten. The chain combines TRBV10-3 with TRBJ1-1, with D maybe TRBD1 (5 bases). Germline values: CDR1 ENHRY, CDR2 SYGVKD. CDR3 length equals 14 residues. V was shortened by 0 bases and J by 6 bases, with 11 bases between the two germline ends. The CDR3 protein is CAISESTEGAEAFF. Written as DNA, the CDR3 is TGTGCCATCAGTGAGTCTACAGAAGGGGCTGAAGCTTTCTTT.

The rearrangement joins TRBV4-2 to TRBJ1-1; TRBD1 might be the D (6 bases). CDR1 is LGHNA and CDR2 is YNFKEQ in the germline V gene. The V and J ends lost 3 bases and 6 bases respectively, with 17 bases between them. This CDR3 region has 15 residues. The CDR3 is CASSQGRGGGPEAFF. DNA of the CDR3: TGTGCCAGCAGCCAGGGCCGCGGGGGGGGCCCTGAAGCTTTCTTT.

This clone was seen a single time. The DNA of the CDR3 is TGCGCCAGCAGCCCCCGGACAGGGTTCCAAGAGACCCAGTACTTC. It translates to CASSPRTGFQETQYF. The chain recombines TRBV5-1 with TRBJ2-5; 8 bases fit TRBD1. The CDR3 is 15 amino acids. Germline CDR1 SGHRS, CDR2 YFSETQ. V shed 4 bases and J 1 base; nucleotides not matched to a gene: 6.